The 16 T cell receptor beta chains presented below share a single source sample, sequenced in a study of CD8+ T cells in alopecia areata. The treatment: oral pan-JAK inhibitor, 5-10 mg twice daily. Following RNA extraction, reverse transcription yielded cDNA that acted as the sequencing template. Data came from immunoSEQ multiplex PCR; TCRdb stores just in-frame clones and leaves some out. The sample consists of roughly 99,000 clones, roughly 84% of them appearing once. This sample comprised CD8+ T cells sorted from blood, obtained at week 24, from a patient treated with tofacitinib. Source of these receptors: a human donor with alopecia areata.

This rearrangement joins TRBV5-6 to TRBJ2-2, with 10 positions matching TRBD2. Germline V gene data show CDR1 as SGHDT and CDR2 as YYEEEE. V lost 6 bases, J lost 4 bases, and 9 bases stayed unmatched. The CDR3 runs to 16 residues. The DNA for the CDR3 is TGTGCCAGCATCTTACGAACTAGCGGGGTCACCGGGGAGCTGTTTTTT. This translates into CASILRTSGVTGELFF.

The chain combines TRBV14 with TRBJ1-6, with D perhaps TRBD1 (5 bases). Germline CDR1 SGHDN, CDR2 FVKESK. CDR3 length: 13 amino acids. The V and J ends lost 4 bases and 9 bases respectively, with 10 bases between them. CDR3 sequence (DNA): TGTGCCAGCAGCCCAGGGTCTCGTTCACCCCTCCACTTT. Its protein product is CASSPGSRSPLHF. Complete variable domain (other parts from reference TRBV14 and TRBJ1-6): EAGVTQFPSHSVIEKGQTVTLRCDPISGHDNLYWYRRVMGKEIKFLLHFVKESKQDESGMPNNRFLAERTGGTYSTLKVQPAELEDSGVYFCASSPGSRSPLHFGNGTRLTVT.

This clone was counted a few times. The genes are TRBV19 and TRBJ1-5, with TRBD1 matching over 7 bases. Germline assignment: CDR1 LNHDA and CDR2 SQIVND (reference sequence). Losses at the gene ends were 4 bases for V and 7 bases for J; bases not matched to a gene: 4. CDR3 length: 13 residues. CDR3 DNA sequence: TGTGCCAGTAGTAAACAGGGGTCGCAGCCCCAGCATTTT. Its protein product is CASSKQGSQPQHF.

This clone occurred once. V usage is TRBV10-3 and J usage is TRBJ1-5; TRBD1 is a possible D gene (5 bases). The CDR3 runs 10 residues. Trimming stripped 10 bases from V and 15 bases from J, with 16 bases between. CDR1 is ENHRY, CDR2 SYGVKD, per germline. CDR3 region: CATPGGGRHF. CDR3 in DNA: TGTGCCACCCCTGGGGGAGGGCGGCATTTT.

This chain joins TRBV14 and TRBJ2-1; D remains ambiguous. Germline V gene lookup returns CDR1 SGHDN and CDR2 FVKESK. V was pared by 4 bases and J by 8 bases, with 12 bases between. CDR3 length equals 13 residues. The CDR3 bases are TGTGCCAGCAGCCTCAACCGATGGGATGAGCAGTTCTTC. Protein product: CASSLNRWDEQFF.

CDR3: CASSLGQGKDEQYF. The CDR3 nucleotides read TGTGCCAGCAGCTTGGGCCAGGGGAAGGACGAGCAGTACTTC. The V gene is TRBV5-4, the J gene TRBJ2-7; D is possibly TRBD1 (6 bases). CDR3 length: 14 amino acids. V was shortened by 0 bases and J by 5 bases, with 12 bases between the two germline ends. Per the germline V gene, CDR1 is SGHNT and CDR2 is YYREEE (reference sequence).

This clone was recorded once. This rearrangement joins TRBV7-9 to TRBJ2-3; possible D gene TRBD1, 5 bases. This CDR3 is 14 amino acids long. Germline CDR1 is SEHNR and CDR2 is FQNEAQ (reference sequence). Trimming shortened V by 5 bases and J by 4 bases, and 13 bases separated the two germline ends. CDR3 in DNA: TGTGCCAGCAGCGGACATCTGGGGCCAGATACGCAGTATTTT. This encodes CASSGHLGPDTQYF.

This clone was seen more than once but under ten times. This sequence joins TRBV4-1 and TRBJ2-2; D is undetermined. The CDR3 has 12 amino acids. CDR1 is MGHRA and CDR2 is YSYEKL in the germline V gene. Between the trimmed V and J ends, which lost 4 bases and 5 bases, there was a span of 5 bases. The CDR3 DNA reads TGCGCCAGCAGCCCCGTAACCGGGGAGCTGTTTTTT. This sequence encodes CASSPVTGELFF.

The chain carries TRBV27 and TRBJ2-3, with TRBD2 identical over 13 bases. The CDR3 runs 15 residues. The trim removed 2 bases at V and 4 bases at J, leaving 0 bases unmatched. Germline CDR1 and CDR2: MNHEY and SMNVEV (reference sequence). CDR3 region: CASSLGLAGADTQYF. The DNA for the CDR3 is TGTGCCAGCAGTTTAGGACTAGCGGGGGCAGATACGCAGTATTTT.

The V and J genes are TRBV10-3 and TRBJ2-3; possible D gene TRBD2, 5 bases. The CDR3 length is 15 residues. Trimming removed 9 bases from V and 1 base from J, with 17 bases in between. Germline CDR1 reads ENHRY; CDR2 reads SYGVKD. CDR3 protein: CAMRARDGRTDTQYF. In DNA form, the CDR3 reads TGTGCCATGCGGGCTAGGGATGGTCGCACAGATACGCAGTATTTT.

This rearrangement joins TRBV7-8 to TRBJ2-3; weak D call: TRBD2 (5 bases). CDR3 length: 16 residues. Trimming left V 1 base short and J 0 bases short, with 11 bases between. CDR1 and CDR2 (germline): SGHVS, FQNEAQ. The CDR3 DNA sequence: TGTGCCAGCAGCTTAGGAGAGGGCCCGAGCACAGATACGCAGTATTTT. It specifies CASSLGEGPSTDTQYF.

The V gene is TRBV29-1, the J gene TRBJ2-3; D gene uncertain. The germline gives CDR1 SQVTM, CDR2 ANQGSEA. This CDR3 region has 16 residues. The ends were cut back, 1 base at V and 2 bases at J, with 16 bases in the middle. The CDR3 region has the DNA TGCAGCGTTGAAGTAATAGACGGTTCGATCACAGATACGCAGTATTTT. The encoded protein is CSVEVIDGSITDTQYF.

This clone turned up a few times. The chain is built from TRBV6-5 and TRBJ2-2; 8 bases map to TRBD1. This CDR3 has 15 amino acids. The junction had 6 bases not matched to a gene; V was cut back by 5 bases and J by 4 bases. Germline V gene data show CDR1 as MNHEY and CDR2 as SVGAGI. The CDR3 DNA sequence: TGTGCCAGCAGTCCCGACAGGGGTGGCACCGGGGAGCTGTTTTTT. Protein sequence: CASSPDRGGTGELFF.

The genes are TRBV6-5 and TRBJ2-7, with TRBD1 matching 8 bases. The V gene's germline CDR1 is MNHEY and CDR2 SVGAGI. V shed 6 bases and J 0 bases; nucleotides not matched to a gene: 4. The CDR3 contains 14 residues. The CDR3: CASRAGTGSYEQYF. CDR3 in DNA: TGTGCCAGCAGGGCCGGGACAGGCTCCTACGAGCAGTACTTC.

The genes are TRBV25-1 and TRBJ1-1, with no clear D. CDR1 and CDR2 (germline): MGHDK, SYGVNS. Trimming cost V 6 bases and J 6 bases, with 8 bases left between them. The CDR3 is 11 amino acids. As DNA, the CDR3 is TGTGCCAGCAGACTAGGCTCTGAAGCTTTCTTT. Translation: CASRLGSEAFF.

A single count supports this clone. This chain connects TRBV27 to TRBJ2-7, with a tentative D call TRBD1 (6 bases). With 2 bases removed from V and 3 bases from J, the gap between germline ends came to 8 bases. The germline V gene has CDR1 MNHEY and CDR2 SMNVEV (reference sequence). This CDR3 spans 13 amino acids. CDR3 in amino acids: CASSLGQSYEQYF. The CDR3 DNA reads TGTGCCAGCAGTTTAGGACAGAGCTACGAGCAGTACTTC.